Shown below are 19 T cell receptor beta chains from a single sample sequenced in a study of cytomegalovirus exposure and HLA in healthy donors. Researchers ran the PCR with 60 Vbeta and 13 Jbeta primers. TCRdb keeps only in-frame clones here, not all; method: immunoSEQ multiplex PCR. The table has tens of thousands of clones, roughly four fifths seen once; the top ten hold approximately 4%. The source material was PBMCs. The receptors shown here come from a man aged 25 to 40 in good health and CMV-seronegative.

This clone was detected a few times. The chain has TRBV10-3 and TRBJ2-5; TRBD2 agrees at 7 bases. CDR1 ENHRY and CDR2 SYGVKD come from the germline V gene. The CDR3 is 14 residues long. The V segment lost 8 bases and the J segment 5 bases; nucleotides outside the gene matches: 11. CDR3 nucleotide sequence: TGTGCCATCGGGGGGGAAGGGATTGGGGAGACCCAGTACTTC. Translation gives CAIGGEGIGETQYF.

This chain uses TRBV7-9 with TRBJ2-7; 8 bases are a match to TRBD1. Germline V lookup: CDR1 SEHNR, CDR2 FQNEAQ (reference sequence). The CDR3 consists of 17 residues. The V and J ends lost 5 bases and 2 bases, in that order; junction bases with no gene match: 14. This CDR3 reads CASSPTWHRGITYEQYF. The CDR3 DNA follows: TGTGCCAGCAGCCCAACGTGGCACAGGGGGATCACCTACGAGCAGTACTTC.

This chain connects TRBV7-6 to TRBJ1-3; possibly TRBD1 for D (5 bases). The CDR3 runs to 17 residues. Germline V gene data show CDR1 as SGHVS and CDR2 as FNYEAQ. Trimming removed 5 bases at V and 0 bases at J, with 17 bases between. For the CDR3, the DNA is TGTGCCAGCAGCCCCTGGCTGCGGGGCGGCTCTGGAAACACCATATATTTT. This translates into CASSPWLRGGSGNTIYF. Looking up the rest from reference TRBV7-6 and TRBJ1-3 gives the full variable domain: GAGVSQSPRYKVTKRGQDVALRCDPISGHVSLYWYRQALGQGPEFLTYFNYEAQQDKSGLPNDRFSAERPEGSISTLTIQRTEQRDSAMYRCASSPWLRGGSGNTIYFGEGSWLTVV.

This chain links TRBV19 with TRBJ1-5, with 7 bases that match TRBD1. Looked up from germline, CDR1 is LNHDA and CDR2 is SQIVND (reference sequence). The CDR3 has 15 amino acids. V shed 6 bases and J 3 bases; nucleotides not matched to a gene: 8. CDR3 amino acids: CASSLGQRHNQPQHF. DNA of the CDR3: TGTGCCAGTAGCTTGGGACAGCGACACAATCAGCCCCAGCATTTT.

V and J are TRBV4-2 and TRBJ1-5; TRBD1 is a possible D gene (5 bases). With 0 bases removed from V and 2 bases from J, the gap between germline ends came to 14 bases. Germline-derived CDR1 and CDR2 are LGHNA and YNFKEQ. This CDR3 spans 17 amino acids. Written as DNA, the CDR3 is TGTGCCAGCAGCCAAGATCTGGAGGGGCTGGGCAATCAGCCCCAGCATTTT. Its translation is CASSQDLEGLGNQPQHF.

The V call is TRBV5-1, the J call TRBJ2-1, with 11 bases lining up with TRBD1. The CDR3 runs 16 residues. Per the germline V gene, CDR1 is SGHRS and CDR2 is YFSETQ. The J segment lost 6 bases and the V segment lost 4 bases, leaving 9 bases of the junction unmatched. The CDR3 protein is CASSKRDRGTLNEQFF. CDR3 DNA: TGCGCCAGCAGCAAGAGGGACAGGGGGACCCTCAATGAGCAGTTCTTC.

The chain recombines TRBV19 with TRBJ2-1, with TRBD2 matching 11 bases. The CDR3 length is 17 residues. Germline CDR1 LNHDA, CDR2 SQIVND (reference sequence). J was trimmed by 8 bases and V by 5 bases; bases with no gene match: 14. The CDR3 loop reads CASSGDLAGGDWDEQFF. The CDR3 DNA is TGTGCCAGTAGTGGGGACTTAGCGGGAGGGGACTGGGATGAGCAGTTCTTC.

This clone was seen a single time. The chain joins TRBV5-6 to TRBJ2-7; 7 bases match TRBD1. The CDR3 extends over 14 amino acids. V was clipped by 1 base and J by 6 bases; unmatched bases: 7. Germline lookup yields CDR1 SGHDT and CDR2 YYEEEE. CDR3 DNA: TGTGCCAGCAGCTTGCCGACAGGGAAGGGCGAGCAGTACTTC. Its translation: CASSLPTGKGEQYF.

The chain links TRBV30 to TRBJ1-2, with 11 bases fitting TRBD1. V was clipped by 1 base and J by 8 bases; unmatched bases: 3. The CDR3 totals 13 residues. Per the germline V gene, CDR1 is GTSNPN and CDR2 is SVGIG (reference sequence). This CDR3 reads CAWSADRGQGYTF. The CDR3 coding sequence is TGTGCCTGGAGTGCGGACAGGGGGCAAGGCTACACCTTC.

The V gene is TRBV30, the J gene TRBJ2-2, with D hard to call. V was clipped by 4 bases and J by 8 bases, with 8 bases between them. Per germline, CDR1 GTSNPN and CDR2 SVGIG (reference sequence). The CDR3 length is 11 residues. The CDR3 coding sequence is TGTGCCTGGAATACTTTGGGGGAGCTGTTTTTT. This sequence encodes CAWNTLGELFF.

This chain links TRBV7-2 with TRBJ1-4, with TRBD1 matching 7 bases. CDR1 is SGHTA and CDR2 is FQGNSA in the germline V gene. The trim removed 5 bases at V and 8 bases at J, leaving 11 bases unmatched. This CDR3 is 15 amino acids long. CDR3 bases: TGTGCCAGCAGCCAGGGGGGCAGGGAAGAAGAAAAACTGTTTTTT. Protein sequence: CASSQGGREEEKLFF.

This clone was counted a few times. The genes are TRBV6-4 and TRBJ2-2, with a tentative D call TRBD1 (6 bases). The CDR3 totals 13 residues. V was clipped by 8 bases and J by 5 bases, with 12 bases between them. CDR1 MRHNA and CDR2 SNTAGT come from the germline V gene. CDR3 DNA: TGTGCCAGCGCACCAGGGGAGACCGGGGAGCTGTTTTTT. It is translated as CASAPGETGELFF.

DNA for the CDR3: TGTGCCAGTAGTATTGAAATGTACAACCAAGAGACCCAGTACTTC. Translation: CASSIEMYNQETQYF. The J gene is TRBJ2-5, the V gene TRBV19, with D uncertain. V dropped 3 bases and J dropped 0 bases, with 11 bases sitting between them. The CDR3 runs 15 residues. Germline values: CDR1 LNHDA, CDR2 SQIVND (reference sequence).

CDR3 bases: TGTGCCAGCAGCCCACCGGACAGGGATGTGACTGAGCAGTTCTTC. The encoded protein is CASSPPDRDVTEQFF. This chain links TRBV7-8 with TRBJ2-1, with 8 bases aligning to TRBD1. Per the germline V gene, CDR1 is SGHVS and CDR2 is FQNEAQ. This CDR3 region has 15 residues. V dropped 5 bases and J dropped 9; count of bases not matched to a gene: 12.

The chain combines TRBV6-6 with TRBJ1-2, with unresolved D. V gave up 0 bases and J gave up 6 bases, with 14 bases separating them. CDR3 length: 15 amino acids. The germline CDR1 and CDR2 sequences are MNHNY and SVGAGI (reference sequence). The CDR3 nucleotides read TGTGCCAGCAGTTACTCTCGCGAAGCGGGCAATGGCTACACCTTC. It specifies CASSYSREAGNGYTF.

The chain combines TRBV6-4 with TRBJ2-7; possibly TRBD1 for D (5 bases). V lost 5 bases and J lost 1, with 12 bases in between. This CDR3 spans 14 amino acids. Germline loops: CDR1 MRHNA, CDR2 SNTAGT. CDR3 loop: CASSPYRNSYEQYF. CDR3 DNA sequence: TGTGCCAGCAGTCCTTACAGGAATTCCTACGAGCAGTACTTC.

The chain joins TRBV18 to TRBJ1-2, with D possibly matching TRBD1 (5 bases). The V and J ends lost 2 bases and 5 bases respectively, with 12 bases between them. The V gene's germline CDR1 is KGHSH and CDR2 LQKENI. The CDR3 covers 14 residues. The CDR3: CASSPEAGQYGYTF. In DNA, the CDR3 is TGTGCCAGCTCACCAGAGGCAGGGCAATATGGCTACACCTTC.

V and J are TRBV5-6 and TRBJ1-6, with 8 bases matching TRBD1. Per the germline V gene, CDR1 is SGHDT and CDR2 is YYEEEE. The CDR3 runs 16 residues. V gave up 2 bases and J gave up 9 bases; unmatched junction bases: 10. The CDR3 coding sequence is TGTGCCAGCAGCTTAGGCGGGACAGGAGCTGGTTCACCCCTCCACTTT. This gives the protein CASSLGGTGAGSPLHF.

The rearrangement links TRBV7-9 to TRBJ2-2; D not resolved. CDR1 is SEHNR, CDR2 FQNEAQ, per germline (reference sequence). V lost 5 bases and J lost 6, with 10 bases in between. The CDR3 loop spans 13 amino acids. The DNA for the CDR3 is TGTGCCAGCAGCCCCCTCAGTTCCGGGGAGCTGTTTTTT. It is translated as CASSPLSSGELFF.